The next 30 T cell receptor beta chains were all read from a single sample in a study of STAT5B mutations in CD4+ large granular lymphocyte leukemia. Data came from immunoSEQ multiplex PCR; TCRdb stores just in-frame clones and leaves some out. The sample holds approximately 30,000 clones, 76% seen once. Source material: CD4+ T cells from blood buffy coats. The receptor set was obtained from a human donor in good health.

This chain uses TRBV7-9 with TRBJ1-4; D is unresolved. This CDR3 has 13 amino acids. Looked up from germline, CDR1 is SEHNR and CDR2 is FQNEAQ (reference sequence). The V end lost 2 bases, the J end lost 5 bases, and 6 bases lay between the germline ends. In DNA form, the CDR3 reads TGTGCCAGCAGCTTAACGGGGAATGAAAAACTGTTTTTT. Its translation is CASSLTGNEKLFF.

The chain has TRBV4-2 and TRBJ1-5; TRBD1 is a possible D gene (5 bases). The germline V and J ends were trimmed by 0 bases and 2 bases, with 8 bases remaining between them. Germline V gene sequence: CDR1 LGHNA, CDR2 YNFKEQ. There are 15 residues in the CDR3. The DNA of the CDR3 is TGTGCCAGCAGCCAAGAGGGGGGGGGCAATCAGCCCCAGCATTTT. This codes for CASSQEGGGNQPQHF.

The chain recombines TRBV23-1 with TRBJ1-5; D is undetermined. TRBV23-1 is noted as an ORF with a role that remains uncertain. The V end lost 0 bases, the J end lost 7 bases, and 16 bases lay between the germline ends. The CDR3 runs to 16 residues. The CDR3 loop is CASSQSFQVRRQPQHF. The DNA for the CDR3 is TGCGCCAGCAGTCAATCTTTTCAGGTCAGGCGACAGCCCCAGCATTTT.

About this clone itself: A read error may produce the germline difference seen at one junction end. This chain uses TRBV2 with TRBJ2-3; 7 nucleotides line up with TRBD2. The CDR3 spans 15 residues. Germline-derived CDR1 and CDR2 are SNHLY and FYNNEI. DNA for the CDR3: TGTGCCAGCAGTGGGCGGGAGCGGATCACAGATGCGCAGTATTTT. Protein product: CASSGRERITDAQYF.

This chain connects TRBV7-2 to TRBJ1-3, with TRBD1 as a possible D gene (6 bases). Trimming removed 5 bases at V and 3 bases at J, with 17 bases between. Germline CDR1 SGHTA, CDR2 FQGNSA. There are 16 residues in the CDR3. In DNA form, the CDR3 reads TGTGCCAGCAGCCCGATTGGGGGGCGAGGTGGAAACACCATATATTTT. This gives the protein CASSPIGGRGGNTIYF.

V and J are TRBV23-1 and TRBJ1-1; D is ambiguous. TRBV23-1 is recorded as an ORF, its role being uncertain. The CDR3 is made up of 15 amino acids. The V end was cut by 3 bases, the J end by 4 bases, with 15 bases between. This CDR3 reads CASSHCGEEGTEAFF. The DNA for the CDR3 is TGCGCCAGCAGTCACTGTGGAGAAGAGGGCACTGAAGCTTTCTTT.

This clone was counted between two and nine times. The chain uses TRBV6-6 and TRBJ1-1; no definite D call. CDR1 and CDR2 (germline): MNHNY, SVGAGI (reference sequence). V was pared by 5 bases and J by 0 bases, with 4 bases between. The CDR3 totals 12 residues. CDR3 loop: CASSRLNTEAFF. CDR3 nucleotide sequence: TGTGCCAGCAGTCGTCTGAACACTGAAGCTTTCTTT.

The V and J genes are TRBV29-1 and TRBJ2-2, with D possibly called TRBD1 or TRBD2 (5 bases each). V shed 6 bases and J shed 4 bases, with 12 bases lying between them. This CDR3 is 13 amino acids long. The germline CDR1 and CDR2 sequences are SQVTM and ANQGSEA. The CDR3 DNA reads as TGCAGCGTCGGGGACCTTTTCACCGGGGAGCTGTTTTTT. Its translation: CSVGDLFTGELFF.

The rearrangement links TRBV5-1 to TRBJ2-7; D is undetermined. Trimming took 0 bases from V and 4 from J, leaving 14 bases between them. The CDR3 loop spans 15 amino acids. Germline CDR1 SGHRS, CDR2 YFSETQ. CDR3 region: CASSLGASKGYEQYF. CDR3 bases: TGCGCCAGCAGCTTGGGCGCGTCGAAGGGATACGAGCAGTACTTC.

The chain is built from TRBV11-3 and TRBJ1-2, with D possibly being TRBD1 (5 bases). Looked up from germline, CDR1 is SGHNT and CDR2 is YENEEA. V was trimmed by 4 bases and J by 5 bases, leaving 17 bases between them. This CDR3 has 15 residues. Written as DNA, the CDR3 is TGTGCCAGCAGCTCACAAGGGGCAGGTGGATATGGCTACACCTTC. Translated: CASSSQGAGGYGYTF.

The chain employs TRBV5-4 and TRBJ1-2, with 7 bases that match TRBD1. CDR1 is SGHNT, CDR2 YYREEE, per germline (reference sequence). The CDR3 extends over 13 amino acids. V gave up 4 bases and J gave up 3 bases; unmatched junction bases: 3. CDR3 protein: CASSLGQDYGYTF. The CDR3 bases are TGTGCCAGCAGCCTCGGACAGGACTATGGCTACACCTTC. Together with reference TRBV5-4 and TRBJ1-2, the CDR3 gives the full variable domain: ETGVTQSPTHLIKTRGQQVTLRCSSQSGHNTVSWYQQALGQGPQFIFQYYREEENGRGNFPPRFSGLQFPNYSSELNVNALELDDSALYLCASSLGQDYGYTFGSGTRLTVV.

This clone was observed a single time. This chain joins TRBV2 and TRBJ2-5, with D possibly TRBD2 on 5 matching bases. The CDR3 is made up of 14 amino acids. V was clipped by 4 bases and J by 1 base, with 10 bases between them. CDR1 SNHLY and CDR2 FYNNEI come from the germline V gene. The CDR3 is CASSAGRAQETQYF. DNA of the CDR3: TGTGCCAGCAGTGCGGGAAGGGCCCAAGAGACCCAGTACTTC.

The chain employs TRBV6-4 and TRBJ1-2; TRBD1 might be the D (5 bases). CDR1 and CDR2 from the germline V gene are MRHNA and SNTAGT. Trimming left V 4 bases short and J 6 bases short, with 12 bases between. CDR3 length: 13 residues. The CDR3 DNA reads as TGTGCCAGCAGTGCGGGGGGTAGGGATGGCTACACCTTC. It encodes CASSAGGRDGYTF.

This clone was seen more than once but under ten times. The rearrangement uses TRBV19 and TRBJ1-1; no firm D call. CDR1 and CDR2 (germline): LNHDA, SQIVND (reference sequence). The V end was cut by 5 bases, the J end by 3 bases, with 13 bases between. This CDR3 is built from 14 residues. CDR3 DNA sequence: TGTGCCAGTAGTGACCTCCTTCGTCACACTGAAGCTTTCTTT. It encodes CASSDLLRHTEAFF.

The chain combines TRBV5-1 with TRBJ2-3, with 7 nucleotides matching TRBD2. With 3 bases clipped from V and 2 bases from J, the junction kept 3 bases outside the gene matches. There are 14 residues in the CDR3. Germline assignment: CDR1 SGHRS and CDR2 YFSETQ. Here the CDR3 reads CASSSGGDTDTQYF. The CDR3 DNA is TGCGCCAGCAGCTCGGGAGGAGACACAGATACGCAGTATTTT.

The rearrangement joins TRBV18 to TRBJ1-2; weak D call: TRBD1 (5 bases). There are 15 residues in the CDR3. Looked up from germline, CDR1 is KGHSH and CDR2 is LQKENI. V lost 2 bases and J 4 bases, leaving 14 bases between the germline ends. This chain's CDR3 is CASSPGTLLIYGYTF. The CDR3 DNA sequence: TGTGCCAGCTCACCAGGGACCCTGCTAATCTATGGCTACACCTTC.

A few counts support this clone. The chain couples TRBV12-5 to TRBJ1-1, with unresolved D. The V gene's germline CDR1 is LGHNT and CDR2 FRNRAP. The CDR3 spans 15 residues. V lost 4 bases and J 2 bases, leaving 14 bases between the germline ends. The chain's CDR3 is CASGYVLTRNTEAFF. The CDR3 DNA is TGTGCTAGTGGTTACGTGTTGACACGCAACACTGAAGCTTTCTTT.

V and J are TRBV15 and TRBJ2-4; D call uncertain. Germline V lookup: CDR1 LNHNV, CDR2 YYDKDF (reference sequence). The V end lost 0 bases, the J end lost 1 base, and 10 bases lay between the germline ends. The CDR3 length is 16 residues. The DNA of the CDR3 is TGTGCCACCAGCAGAGATCCCCCGGCGGCCAAAAACATTCAGTACTTC. As protein: CATSRDPPAAKNIQYF.

This clone turned up a few times. V gene TRBV2 combines with J gene TRBJ1-4; the D gene is possibly TRBD1 (6 bases). CDR3 length: 14 residues. V lost 5 bases, J lost 7 bases, and 14 bases lay in between. Germline V gene lookup returns CDR1 SNHLY and CDR2 FYNNEI. The CDR3 DNA reads as TGTGCCAGCAGTCTACAGGGAAGGATTGAAAAACTGTTTTTT. Residues: CASSLQGRIEKLFF.

The V and J genes are TRBV11-1 and TRBJ1-6; D unresolved. The germline V gene has CDR1 SGHAT and CDR2 FQDESV (reference sequence). This CDR3 has 13 residues. V lost 1 base to trimming and J lost 7 bases, with 5 bases between them. The CDR3, as DNA: TGTGCCAGCAGCTTAGAGGTCAATTCACCCCTCCACTTT. Amino acid sequence: CASSLEVNSPLHF.

This clone showed up just once. The rearrangement links TRBV7-6 to TRBJ1-3; D is perhaps TRBD1 (6 bases). V lost 1 base and J 0 bases, leaving 10 bases between the germline ends. The length of the CDR3 is 16 residues. CDR1 SGHVS and CDR2 FNYEAQ come from the germline V gene. The CDR3 DNA reads TGTGCCAGCAGCTTAGTCGGGGGCCACTCTGGAAACACCATATATTTT. Protein: CASSLVGGHSGNTIYF.

The chain has TRBV5-1 and TRBJ2-1; D uncertain. Trimming left V 3 bases short and J 7 bases short, with 11 bases between. Germline V CDR1 and CDR2: SGHRS, YFSETQ. The CDR3 consists of 13 residues. CDR3 bases: TGCGCCAGCAGCTCAAATTATGGTAATGAGCAGTTCTTC. Translated, it gives CASSSNYGNEQFF.

This chain uses TRBV11-2 with TRBJ2-7, with 8 bases aligning to TRBD1. CDR3 length equals 15 residues. Unmatched junction bases numbered 7, after V lost 2 bases and J lost 4 bases. CDR1 is SGHAT and CDR2 is FQNNGV in the germline V gene. The CDR3 protein is CASSLNDRGWYEQYF. CDR3 nucleotides: TGTGCCAGCAGCTTAAACGACAGGGGCTGGTACGAGCAGTACTTC.

Comment on this clone: This CDR3 is also generated by other DNA sequences in the sample. The gene calls are TRBV4-1 and TRBJ2-5; D remains ambiguous. The V end lost 1 base, the J end lost 4 bases, and 7 bases lay between the germline ends. CDR3 length: 13 amino acids. CDR1 MGHRA and CDR2 YSYEKL come from the germline V gene. DNA for the CDR3: TGCGCCAGCAGCCAAGGGCTCCCAGAGACCCAGTACTTC. Translated, it gives CASSQGLPETQYF.

This CDR3 is CASSSVSGTPRTSQETQYF. The CDR3 bases are TGTGCCAGCAGCTCCGTATCCGGGACTCCAAGAACCAGCCAAGAGACCCAGTACTTC. J is TRBJ2-5 and V is TRBV11-2; possibly TRBD2 for D (6 bases). The V gene lost 4 bases and the J gene lost 1 base, with 25 bases spanning the gap. The CDR3 is made up of 19 amino acids. The germline CDR1 and CDR2 sequences are SGHAT and FQNNGV.

This clone has only a few counts. V and J are TRBV5-1 and TRBJ1-3, with a tentative D call TRBD1 (5 bases). With 6 bases removed from V and 4 bases from J, the gap between germline ends came to 14 bases. The V gene's germline CDR1 is SGHRS and CDR2 YFSETQ. The length of the CDR3 is 14 residues. The CDR3: CASITRVSGNTIYF. The CDR3 DNA reads as TGCGCCAGCATCACCAGGGTTTCGGGAAACACCATATATTTT. Combining the CDR3 with reference TRBV5-1 and TRBJ1-3 gives the whole variable domain KAGVTQTPRYLIKTRGQQVTLSCSPISGHRSVSWYQQTPGQGLQFLFEYFSETQRNKGNFPGRFSGRQFSNSRSEMNVSTLELGDSALYLCASITRVSGNTIYFGEGSWLTVV.

The chain is built from TRBV7-9 and TRBJ2-2; D call uncertain. Trimming removed 1 base at V and 5 bases at J, with 14 bases between. Germline V CDR1 and CDR2: SEHNR, FQNEAQ (reference sequence). The CDR3 is 16 amino acids. The CDR3 loop reads CASSLVVPGTTGELFF. The CDR3 coding sequence is TGTGCCAGCAGCTTAGTGGTCCCAGGCACTACCGGGGAGCTGTTTTTT.

This rearrangement joins TRBV2 to TRBJ2-5; 7 bases are shared with TRBD2. Germline CDR1 SNHLY, CDR2 FYNNEI. This CDR3 has 13 amino acids. V was clipped by 8 bases and J by 4 bases; unmatched bases: 7. The CDR3 DNA follows: TGTGCCAGCCCCGCGGGGGTCGGAGAGACCCAGTACTTC. Translated, it gives CASPAGVGETQYF. The full variable domain, its missing parts supplied by reference TRBV2 and TRBJ2-5, is EPEVTQTPSHQVTQMGQEVILRCVPISNHLYFYWYRQILGQKVEFLVSFYNNEISEKSEIFDDQFSVERPDGSNFTLKIRSTKLEDSAMYFCASPAGVGETQYFGPGTRLLVL.

The chain recombines TRBV10-2 with TRBJ2-5, with 7 nucleotides matching TRBD2. The CDR3 spans 14 residues. J was trimmed by 4 bases and V by 4 bases; bases with no gene match: 6. Germline V lookup: CDR1 WSHSY, CDR2 SAAADI. Here the CDR3 DNA reads TGCGCCAGCAGTGCCAGGCCGGGGGGAGAGACCCAGTACTTC. This gives the protein CASSARPGGETQYF.

The chain recombines TRBV29-1 with TRBJ1-1; D call uncertain. Germline V gene sequence: CDR1 SQVTM, CDR2 ANQGSEA. The length of the CDR3 is 12 residues. Trimming shortened V by 4 bases and J by 2 bases, and 8 bases separated the two germline ends. CDR3 nucleotide sequence: TGCAGCGTTGCTTTACTTAACACTGAAGCTTTCTTT. Translation gives CSVALLNTEAFF.